This T cell receptor beta chain appears in the sequencing data of a study of blood T cell repertoires in COVID-19. Study-wide context: COVID-19 samples, acute and convalescent, were from the United States, Italy and Spain.

This clone was seen once. TCRdb keeps only in-frame clones here, not all; method: immunoSEQ multiplex PCR. The table has 150,000 or so clones, 80% to 90% seen once. Germline values: CDR1 SGHNT, CDR2 YYREEE (reference sequence). The CDR3 loop spans 15 amino acids. The V gene lost 0 bases and the J gene lost 0 bases, with 4 bases spanning the gap. The specimen sequenced was peripheral blood. The sequence was collected from a woman older than 75 with acute or convalescent COVID-19. V and J are TRBV5-4 and TRBJ1-6, with D unresolved. The CDR3 here is CASSLGSSYNSPLHF. Written as DNA, the CDR3 is TGTGCCAGCAGCTTGGGGAGCTCCTATAATTCACCCCTCCACTTT. The entire variable domain, with the rest obtained from reference TRBV5-4 and TRBJ1-6, is as follows: ETGVTQSPTHLIKTRGQQVTLRCSSQSGHNTVSWYQQALGQGPQFIFQYYREEENGRGNFPPRFSGLQFPNYSSELNVNALELDDSALYLCASSLGSSYNSPLHFGNGTRLTVT.